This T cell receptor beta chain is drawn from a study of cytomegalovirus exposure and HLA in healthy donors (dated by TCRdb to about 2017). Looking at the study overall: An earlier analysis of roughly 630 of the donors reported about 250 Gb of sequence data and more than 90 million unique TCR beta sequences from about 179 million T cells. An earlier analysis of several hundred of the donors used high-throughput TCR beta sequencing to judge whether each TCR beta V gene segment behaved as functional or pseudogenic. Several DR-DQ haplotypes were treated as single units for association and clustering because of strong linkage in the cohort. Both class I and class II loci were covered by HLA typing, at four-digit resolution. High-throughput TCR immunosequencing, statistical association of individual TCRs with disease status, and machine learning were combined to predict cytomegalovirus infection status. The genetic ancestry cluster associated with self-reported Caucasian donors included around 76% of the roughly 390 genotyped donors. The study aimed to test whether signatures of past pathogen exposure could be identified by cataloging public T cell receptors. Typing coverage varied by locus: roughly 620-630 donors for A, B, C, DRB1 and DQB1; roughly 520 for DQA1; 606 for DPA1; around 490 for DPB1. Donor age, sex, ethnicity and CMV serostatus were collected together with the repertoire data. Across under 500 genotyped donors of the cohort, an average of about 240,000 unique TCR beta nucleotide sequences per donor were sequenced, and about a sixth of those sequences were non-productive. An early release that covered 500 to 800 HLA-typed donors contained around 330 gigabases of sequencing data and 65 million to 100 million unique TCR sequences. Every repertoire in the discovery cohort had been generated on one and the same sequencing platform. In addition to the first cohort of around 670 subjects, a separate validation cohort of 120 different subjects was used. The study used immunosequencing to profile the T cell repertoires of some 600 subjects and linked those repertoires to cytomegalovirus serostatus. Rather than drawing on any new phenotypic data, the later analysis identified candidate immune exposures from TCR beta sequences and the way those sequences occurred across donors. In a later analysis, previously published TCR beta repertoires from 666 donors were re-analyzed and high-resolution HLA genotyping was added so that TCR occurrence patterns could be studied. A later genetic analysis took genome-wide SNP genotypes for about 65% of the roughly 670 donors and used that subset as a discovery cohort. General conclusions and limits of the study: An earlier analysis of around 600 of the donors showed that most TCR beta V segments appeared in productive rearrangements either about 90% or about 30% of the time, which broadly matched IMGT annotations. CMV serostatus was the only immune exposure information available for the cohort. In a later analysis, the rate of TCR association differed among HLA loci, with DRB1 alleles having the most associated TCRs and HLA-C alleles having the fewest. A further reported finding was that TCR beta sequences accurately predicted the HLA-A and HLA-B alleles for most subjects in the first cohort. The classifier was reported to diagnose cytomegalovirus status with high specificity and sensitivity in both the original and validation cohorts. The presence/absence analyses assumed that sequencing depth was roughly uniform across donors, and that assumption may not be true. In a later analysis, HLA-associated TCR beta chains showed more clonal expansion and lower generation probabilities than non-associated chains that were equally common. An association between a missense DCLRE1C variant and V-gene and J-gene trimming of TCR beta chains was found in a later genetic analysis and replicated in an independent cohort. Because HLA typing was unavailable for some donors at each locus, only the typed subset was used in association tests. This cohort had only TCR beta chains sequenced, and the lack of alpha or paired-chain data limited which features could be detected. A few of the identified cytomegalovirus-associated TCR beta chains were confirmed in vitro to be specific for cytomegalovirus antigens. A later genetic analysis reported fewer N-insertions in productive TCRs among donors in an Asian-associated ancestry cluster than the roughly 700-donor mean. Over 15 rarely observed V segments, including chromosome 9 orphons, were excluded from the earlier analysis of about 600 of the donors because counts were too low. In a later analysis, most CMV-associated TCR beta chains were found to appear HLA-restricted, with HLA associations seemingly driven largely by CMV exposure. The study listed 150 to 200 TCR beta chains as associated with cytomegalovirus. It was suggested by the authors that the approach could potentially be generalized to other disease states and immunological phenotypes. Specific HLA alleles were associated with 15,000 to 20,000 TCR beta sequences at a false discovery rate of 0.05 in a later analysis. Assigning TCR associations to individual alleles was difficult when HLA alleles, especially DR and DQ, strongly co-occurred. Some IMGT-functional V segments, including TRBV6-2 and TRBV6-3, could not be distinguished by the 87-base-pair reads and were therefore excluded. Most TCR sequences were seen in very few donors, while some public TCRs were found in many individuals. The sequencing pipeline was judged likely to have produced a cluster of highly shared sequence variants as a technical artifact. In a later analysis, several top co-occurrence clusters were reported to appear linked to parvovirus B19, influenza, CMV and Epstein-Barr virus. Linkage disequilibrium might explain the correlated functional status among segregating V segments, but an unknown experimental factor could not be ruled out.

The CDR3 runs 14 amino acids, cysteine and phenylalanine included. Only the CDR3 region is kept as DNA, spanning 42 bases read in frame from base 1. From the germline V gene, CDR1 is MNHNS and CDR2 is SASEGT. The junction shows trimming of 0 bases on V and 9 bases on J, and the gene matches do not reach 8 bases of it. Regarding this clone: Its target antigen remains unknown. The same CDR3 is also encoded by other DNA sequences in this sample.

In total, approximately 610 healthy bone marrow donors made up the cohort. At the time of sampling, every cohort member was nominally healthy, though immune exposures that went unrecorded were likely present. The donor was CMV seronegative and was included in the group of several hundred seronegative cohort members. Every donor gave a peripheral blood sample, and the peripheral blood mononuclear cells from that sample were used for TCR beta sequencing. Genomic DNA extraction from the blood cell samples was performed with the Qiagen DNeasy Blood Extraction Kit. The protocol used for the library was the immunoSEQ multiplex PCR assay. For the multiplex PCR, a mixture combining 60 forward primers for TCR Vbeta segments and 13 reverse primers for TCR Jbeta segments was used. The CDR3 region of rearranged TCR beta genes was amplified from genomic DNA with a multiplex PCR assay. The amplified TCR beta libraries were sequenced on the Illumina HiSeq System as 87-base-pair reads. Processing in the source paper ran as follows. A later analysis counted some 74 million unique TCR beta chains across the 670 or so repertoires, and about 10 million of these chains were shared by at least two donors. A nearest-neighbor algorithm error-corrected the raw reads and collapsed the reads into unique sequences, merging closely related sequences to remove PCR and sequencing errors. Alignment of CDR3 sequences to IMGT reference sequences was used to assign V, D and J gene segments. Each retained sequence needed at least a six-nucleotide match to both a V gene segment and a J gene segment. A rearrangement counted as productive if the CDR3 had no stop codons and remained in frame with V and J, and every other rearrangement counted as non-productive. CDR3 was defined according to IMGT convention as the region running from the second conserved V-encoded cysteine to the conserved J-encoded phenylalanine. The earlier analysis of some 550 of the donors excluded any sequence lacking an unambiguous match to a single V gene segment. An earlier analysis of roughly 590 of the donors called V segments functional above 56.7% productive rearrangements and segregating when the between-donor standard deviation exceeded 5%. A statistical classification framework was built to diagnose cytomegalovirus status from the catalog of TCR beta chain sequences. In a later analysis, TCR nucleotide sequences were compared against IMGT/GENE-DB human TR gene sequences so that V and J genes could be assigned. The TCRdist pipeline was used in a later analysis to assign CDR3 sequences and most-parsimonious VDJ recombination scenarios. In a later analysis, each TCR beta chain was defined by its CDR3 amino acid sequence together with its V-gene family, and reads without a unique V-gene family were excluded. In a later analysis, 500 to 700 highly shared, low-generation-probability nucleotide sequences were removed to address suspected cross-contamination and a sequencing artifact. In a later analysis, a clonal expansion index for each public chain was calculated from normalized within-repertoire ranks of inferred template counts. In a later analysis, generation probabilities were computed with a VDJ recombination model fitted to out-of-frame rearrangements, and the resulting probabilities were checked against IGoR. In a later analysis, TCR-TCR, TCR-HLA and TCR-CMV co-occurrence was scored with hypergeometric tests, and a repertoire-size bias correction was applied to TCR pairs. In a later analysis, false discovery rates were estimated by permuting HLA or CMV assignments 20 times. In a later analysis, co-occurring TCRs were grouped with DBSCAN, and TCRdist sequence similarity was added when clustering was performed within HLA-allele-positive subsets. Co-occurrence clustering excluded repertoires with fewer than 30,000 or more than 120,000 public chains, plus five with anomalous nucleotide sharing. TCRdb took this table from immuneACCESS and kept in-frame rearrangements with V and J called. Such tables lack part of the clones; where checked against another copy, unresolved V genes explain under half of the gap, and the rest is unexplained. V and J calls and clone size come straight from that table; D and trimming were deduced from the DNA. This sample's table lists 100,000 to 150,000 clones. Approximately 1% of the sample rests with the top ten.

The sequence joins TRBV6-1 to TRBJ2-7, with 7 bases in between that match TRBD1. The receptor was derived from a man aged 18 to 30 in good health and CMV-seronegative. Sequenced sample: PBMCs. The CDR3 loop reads CASSEAGDRDAQYF. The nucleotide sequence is TGTGCCAGCAGTGAAGCAGGCGACAGGGACGCGCAGTACTTC.